The TCR beta chain under discussion was sequenced for a study of Tregs in tolerant kidney transplant recipients (dated by TCRdb to the late 2010s). General notes on the study: TCRbeta sequencing was used in the study to identify donor-specific regulatory T cells before combined kidney and bone marrow transplantation, and the identified cells were then tracked after transplant.

Genomic DNA was extracted from sorted cells with the QIAGEN DNeasy Blood and Tissue Kit for TCRbeta CDR3 sequencing. High-throughput TCRbeta CDR3 sequencing, which included PCR amplification with bias correction and internal controls, was done commercially through immunoSEQ. The authors' pipeline ran thus. Unique productive TCRbeta sequences were defined by CDR3 nucleotide sequence where primers matched, and otherwise by CDR3 amino acid sequence together with Vbeta and Jbeta genes. As a correction for sorting error, sequences shared between sorted populations at a frequency ratio of 2:1 or less were discarded, and the remaining shared sequences were assigned to the higher population. A sequence counted as donor-reactive if, in CFSE-low cells, the sequence had a frequency of at least 0.01% and was expanded at least 5-fold compared with unstimulated cells. Repertoire divergence was quantified by Jensen-Shannon divergence using the top 100 TCRbeta sequences ranked by frequency. For any sample with multiple sequencing runs, sorting error was corrected in each run separately before the runs were pooled. As stored in TCRdb, this immuneACCESS dataset retains in-frame rearrangements with V and J assigned. A fraction of the clones does not appear; measured against another copy, unresolved V genes explain less than half of the discrepancy, and the remainder lacks a known reason. From that table come the V and J calls and clone size; the DNA was used to work out D and trimming. The table for this sample lists about 55,000 clones; approximately 91% of them were counted only once. Of the sample, around 15% is held by the ten largest clones.

General findings and caveats noted by the study authors: Biological reproducibility was not directly assessed, although technical replication error appeared to be minimal. The study was constrained by small patient numbers, and validation of the findings is required in larger populations and under other immunosuppression protocols. In tolerant patients, donor-specific Tregs expanded more than Tregs overall, which suggests antigen-driven rather than nonspecific expansion. For some patients the PCR primers changed over time, which made it impossible to compare the samples from those patients at the nucleotide level. Expanding Tregs with activated donor B cells appeared to identify the most biologically relevant and donor-specific TCRbeta repertoire.

For this chain, trimming is 2 bases at the V end and 4 bases at the J end, and the number of junction bases without a gene match is 12. The CDR3 spans 16 residues, from the cysteine through the phenylalanine. Of the read, only the CDR3 DNA is kept; its 48 bases are in frame from base 1. The germline V gene (reference sequence) gives CDR1 as GTSNPN and CDR2 as SVGIG. The transplants used related donors along with nonmyeloablative bone marrow transplantation, and in the human trials mixed chimerism was transient. Thawed PBMCs were FACS-sorted into unstimulated Tregs (CD4+CD25+CD127-), CD4+ non-Tregs (CD4+CD25-), CD4 cells and CD8 cells. The patients were a handful of recipients of combined kidney and bone marrow transplants from the ITN036ST trial, and samples were available only for these trial subjects. Healthy control blood was processed by Ficoll density gradient to PBMCs and cryopreserved; patient PBMCs were collected before and after transplant.

As regards this clone: This clone's antigen is unknown. No base quality information exists; no much larger clone differs at one position.

Source: CD8+ T cells from blood (PBMCs), taken 24 months after the transplant. The chain employs TRBV30 and TRBJ2-7, with 9 bases matching TRBD2. The receptor comes from a human patient who received a combined kidney and bone marrow transplant. Following a transplant, a fraction of the T cells may be traceable to the graft donor. The DNA sequence is given as TGTGCCTGGAGTATGGGTCTAGCGGGATCCAAATACGAGCAGTACTTC. Its protein product is CAWSMGLAGSKYEQYF. Reference TRBV30 and TRBJ2-7 proteins supply the regions before and after the CDR3; the full variable domain is: SQTIHQWPATLVQPVGSPLSLECTVEGTSNPNLYWYRQAAGRGLQLLFYSVGIGQISSEVPQNLSASRPQDRQFILSSKKLLLSDSGFYLCAWSMGLAGSKYEQYFGPGTRLTVT.